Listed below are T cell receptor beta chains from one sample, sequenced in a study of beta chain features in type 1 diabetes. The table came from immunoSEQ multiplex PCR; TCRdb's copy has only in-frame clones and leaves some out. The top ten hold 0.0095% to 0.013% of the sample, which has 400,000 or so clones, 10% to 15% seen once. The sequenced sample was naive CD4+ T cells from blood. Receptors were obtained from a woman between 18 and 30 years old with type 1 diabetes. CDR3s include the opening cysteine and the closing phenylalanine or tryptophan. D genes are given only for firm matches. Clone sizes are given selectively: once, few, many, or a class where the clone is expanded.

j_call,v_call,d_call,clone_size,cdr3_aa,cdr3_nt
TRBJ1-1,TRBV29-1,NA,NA,CSAQGQGGTEAFF,TGCAGCGCTCAGGGTCAGGGCGGCACTGAAGCTTTCTTT
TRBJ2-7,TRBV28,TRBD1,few,CASSGTGGSYEQYF,TGTGCCAGCAGTGGGACAGGGGGATCCTACGAGCAGTACTTC
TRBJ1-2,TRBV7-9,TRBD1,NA,CASSPRQGPGYGYTF,TGTGCCAGCAGCCCCAGACAGGGTCCCGGGTATGGCTACACCTTC
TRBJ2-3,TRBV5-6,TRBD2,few,CASSGLAGTDTQYF,TGTGCCAGCAGCGGATTAGCGGGAACAGATACGCAGTATTTT
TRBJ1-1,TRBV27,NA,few,CASKLVRRVDAEAFF,TGTGCCAGCAAGTTGGTGAGGAGGGTCGACGCTGAAGCTTTCTTT
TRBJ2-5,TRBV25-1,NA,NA,CASTPRGRETQYF,TGTGCCAGCACCCCCCGGGGGAGGGAGACCCAGTACTTC
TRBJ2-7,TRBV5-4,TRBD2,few,CASSPSGGETYEQYF,TGTGCCAGCAGTCCAAGCGGGGGCGAAACCTACGAGCAGTACTTC
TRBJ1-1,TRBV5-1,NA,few,CASSLQGMTEAFF,TGCGCCAGCAGCTTGCAGGGGATGACTGAAGCTTTCTTT
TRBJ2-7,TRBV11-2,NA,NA,CASSSVRGRSSYEQYF,TGTGCCAGCAGCTCGGTCAGGGGTAGGTCCTCCTACGAGCAGTACTTC
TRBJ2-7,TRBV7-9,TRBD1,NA,CASSLGGTGEQYF,TGTGCCAGCAGCTTAGGGGGGACAGGGGAGCAGTACTTC
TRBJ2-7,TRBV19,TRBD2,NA,CASSILAGYEQYF,TGTGCCAGTAGTATCTTAGCGGGGTACGAGCAGTACTTC
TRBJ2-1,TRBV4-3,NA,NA,CASSQGLQGTYNEQFF,TGCGCCAGCAGCCAAGGTCTCCAGGGTACCTACAATGAGCAGTTCTTC
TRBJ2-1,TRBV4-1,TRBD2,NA,CASSQAGLVGLNEQFF,TGCGCCAGCAGCCAAGCAGGACTAGTGGGGTTGAATGAGCAGTTCTTC
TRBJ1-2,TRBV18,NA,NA,CASSPGQAHPSYTF,TGTGCCAGCTCACCTGGGCAGGCCCATCCGAGCTACACCTTC
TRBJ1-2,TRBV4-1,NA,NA,CASSQATGAYGYTF,TGCGCCAGCAGCCAAGCCACAGGAGCTTATGGCTACACCTTC
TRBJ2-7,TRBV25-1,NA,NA,CASRDGTYEQYF,TGTGCCAGCAGGGACGGGACCTACGAGCAGTACTTC
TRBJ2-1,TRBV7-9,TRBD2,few,CASRLAGGNEQFF,TGTGCCAGTCGCCTAGCGGGAGGTAATGAGCAGTTCTTC
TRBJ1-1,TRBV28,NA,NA,CASSLRTSEAFF,TGTGCCAGCAGTTTACGCACTTCTGAAGCTTTCTTT
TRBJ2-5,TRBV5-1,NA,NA,CASRGAETQYF,TGCGCCAGCAGGGGAGCAGAGACCCAGTACTTC
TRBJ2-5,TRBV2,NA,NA,CASKRSGQETQYF,TGTGCCAGCAAGCGCAGCGGCCAAGAGACCCAGTACTTC
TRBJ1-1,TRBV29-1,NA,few,CSVREGTMNTEAFF,TGCAGCGTTCGAGAGGGGACTATGAACACTGAAGCTTTCTTT
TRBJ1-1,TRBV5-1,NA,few,CASSLGTGANTEAFF,TGCGCCAGCAGCTTGGGAACAGGCGCTAACACTGAAGCTTTCTTT
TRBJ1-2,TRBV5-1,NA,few,CASSLGGRSDYGYTF,TGCGCCAGCAGCTTGGGAGGGAGATCGGACTATGGCTACACCTTC
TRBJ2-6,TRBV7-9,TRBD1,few,CASSRQGNSAGANVLTF,TGTGCCAGCAGCCGACAGGGGAACTCGGCTGGGGCCAACGTCCTGACTTTC
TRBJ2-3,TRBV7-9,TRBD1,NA,CASSLMGQGKDTQYF,TGTGCCAGCAGCCTTATGGGACAGGGGAAAGATACGCAGTATTTT
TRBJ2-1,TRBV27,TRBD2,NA,CASSHSGTSGTLYNEQFF,TGTGCCAGCAGTCATTCCGGGACTAGCGGTACCCTCTACAATGAGCAGTTCTTC
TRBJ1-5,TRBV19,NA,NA,CATGGFGNQPQHF,TGTGCCACCGGAGGCTTCGGCAATCAGCCCCAGCATTTT
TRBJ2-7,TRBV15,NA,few,CATSRDPGSYEQYF,TGTGCCACCAGCAGAGATCCGGGATCCTACGAGCAGTACTTC
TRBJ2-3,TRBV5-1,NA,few,CASRNPGGTDTQYF,TGCGCCAGCAGAAACCCGGGAGGCACAGATACGCAGTATTTT
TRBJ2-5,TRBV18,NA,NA,CASSPLTATQYF,TGTGCCAGCTCACCCCTAACAGCGACCCAGTACTTC
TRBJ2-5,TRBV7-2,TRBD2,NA,CASSLVRGGQETQYF,TGTGCCAGCAGCTTAGTGCGGGGGGGCCAAGAGACCCAGTACTTC
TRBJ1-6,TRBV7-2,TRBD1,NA,CASSIQGGDSPLHF,TGTGCCAGCAGCATCCAGGGGGGAGATTCACCCCTCCACTTT
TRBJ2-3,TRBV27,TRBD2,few,CASSLMAGGADTQYF,TGTGCCAGCAGTTTAATGGCGGGAGGAGCAGATACGCAGTATTTT
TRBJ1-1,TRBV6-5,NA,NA,CASSYAPGSNTEAFF,TGTGCCAGCAGTTACGCGCCGGGGTCGAACACTGAAGCTTTCTTT
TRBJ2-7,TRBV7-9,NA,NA,CASSHSGDEQYF,TGTGCCAGCAGCCACTCAGGGGACGAGCAGTACTTC
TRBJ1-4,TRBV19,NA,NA,CASNRGQINEKLFF,TGTGCCAGTAACCGTGGACAGATTAATGAAAAACTGTTTTTT
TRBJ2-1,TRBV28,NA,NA,CASRVGGLELREQFF,TGTGCCAGCAGAGTAGGTGGGTTGGAGCTCCGCGAGCAGTTCTTC